The rows below give T cell receptor beta chains drawn from one sample of a study of CD8 T cells in Susac syndrome. Each CDR3 protein is one row after TCRdb ran MiXCR on the immunoSEQ multiplex PCR reads. This table holds over 80,000 distinct CDR3 sequences, 85% to 95% found once. Sequencing was carried out using CD8+ T cells from PBMCs. Receptor source: a human donor in good health. Both conserved end residues are part of each CDR3. D genes are given only for firm matches. Clone size appears in some rows only: once, few, many, or a class for an expanded clone.

TRBV5-1	.	TRBJ2-1	.	TGCGCCAGCAGCTTGTCAGGGGCAGTCTTCAATGAGCAGTTCTTC	CASSLSGAVFNEQFF
TRBV19	.	TRBJ1-5	.	TGTGCCAGTAAAGTCCCAGGGGTTAATCAGCCCCAGCATTTT	CASKVPGVNQPQHF
TRBV2	once	TRBJ2-7	TRBD1	TGTGCCAGCACCGGGACAGAGACCTACGAGCAGTACTTC	CASTGTETYEQYF
TRBV10-3	.	TRBJ2-7	.	TGTGCCATCATGGACAGCTCCTACGAGCAGTACTTC	CAIMDSSYEQYF
TRBV20-1	.	TRBJ2-2	TRBD1	TGCAGTGCTAGCATTCGGGACAGAGCGAACACCGGGGAGCTGTTTTTT	CSASIRDRANTGELFF
TRBV13	.	TRBJ1-1	.	TGTGCCAGCCGCCGGGGGCAGGATGGTGAAGCTTTCTTT	CASRRGQDGEAFF
TRBV9	.	TRBJ2-1	.	TGTGCCAGCAGCGTAGAGGGCTCCGGCTCCTACAATGAGCAGTTCTTC	CASSVEGSGSYNEQFF
TRBV6-1	.	TRBJ1-2	.	TGTGCCAGCAGTGAACTCAGGGCCAAGGGCTATGGCTACACCTTC	CASSELRAKGYGYTF
TRBV2	.	TRBJ2-7	.	TGTGCCGGGGAAGAGGTTAATAGCGAGCAGTACTTC	CAGEEVNSEQYF
TRBV4-2	.	TRBJ1-1	.	TGTGCCAGCAGCCCCCAGGCCAGCCGAGGTGAAGCTTTCTTT	CASSPQASRGEAFF
TRBV7-6	.	TRBJ2-5	.	TGTGCCAGCAGCTTAGCGTGGGGTACGCTTCTTAAGGAGACCCAGTACTTC	CASSLAWGTLLKETQYF
TRBV4-1	.	TRBJ1-2	.	TGCGCCAGCAGCCCCCAGGACGGGCCTGAGCGTGGCTACACCTTC	CASSPQDGPERGYTF
TRBV7-9	.	TRBJ1-1	TRBD1	TGTGCCAGCAGTCAAACCGGGACAGAGAACACTGAAGCTTTCTTT	CASSQTGTENTEAFF
TRBV20-1	.	TRBJ2-2	.	TGCAGTGCGCCTATGAGCACCGGGGAGCTGTTTTTT	CSAPMSTGELFF
TRBV29-1	.	TRBJ2-2	TRBD1	TGCAGCGTTGCACAGGGGGCGAACACCGGGGAGCTGTTTTTT	CSVAQGANTGELFF
TRBV9	once	TRBJ2-7	TRBD2	TGTGCCAGCAGTCCCTCCTGGGGGGGAAGCTCCTACGAGCAGTACTTC	CASSPSWGGSSYEQYF
TRBV6-4	.	TRBJ2-3	TRBD1	TGTGCCAGCAGTGACTTAGGGGGCGGCACAGATACGCAGTATTTT	CASSDLGGGTDTQYF
TRBV12-3/TRBV12-4	.	TRBJ2-1	.	TGTGCCAGCAGTTTACTCGCGGCTAGCGATGAGCAGTTCTTC	CASSLLAASDEQFF
TRBV10-3	.	TRBJ2-7	TRBD2	TGTGCCATCAGTGAGCCTCTAGCGGGCTCCTACGAGCAGTACTTC	CAISEPLAGSYEQYF
TRBV24-1	.	TRBJ2-3	.	TGTGCCACCAGCTCCGCTGGAGATACGCAGTATTTT	CATSSAGDTQYF
TRBV3-1	once	TRBJ2-5	TRBD2	TGTGCCAGCAGCCACTGGAGCGGGGATAATCAAGAGACCCAGTACTTC	CASSHWSGDNQETQYF
TRBV5-6	.	TRBJ1-4	.	TGTGCCAGCAGCCCCCGGGACGTATATAATGAAAAACTGTTTTTT	CASSPRDVYNEKLFF
TRBV24-1	once	TRBJ2-2	.	TGTGCCACCAGTGATTGGGGGGCGACGAACACCGGGGAGCTGTTTTTT	CATSDWGATNTGELFF
TRBV7-9	.	TRBJ1-5	.	TGTGCCAGCAGCTTAAATGTAATGGACAATCAGCCCCAGCATTTT	CASSLNVMDNQPQHF
TRBV10-2	.	TRBJ2-7	TRBD2	TGCGCCAGCAGTGGGGGAAGCGGGGACGAGCAGTACTTC	CASSGGSGDEQYF
TRBV4-1	.	TRBJ2-3	TRBD2	TGCGCCAGCAGCCAAGAACTAGCGGGGAGCACAGATACGCAGTATTTT	CASSQELAGSTDTQYF
TRBV7-6	.	TRBJ2-3	TRBD2	TGTGCCAGCAGCCCTGGAGGCGGGGGAACGACAGATACGCAGTATTTT	CASSPGGGGTTDTQYF
TRBV3-1	.	TRBJ2-7	.	TGTGCCAGCAGCCAAGACCCAGACAAGGTGGGCTACGAGCAGTACTTC	CASSQDPDKVGYEQYF
TRBV3-1	.	TRBJ2-6	TRBD1	TGTGCCAGCAGCCAACGGACAGGGATCTCTGGGGCCAACGTCCTGACTTTC	CASSQRTGISGANVLTF
TRBV3-1	few	TRBJ2-7	TRBD1	TGTGCCAGCAGCCAAGGGACAGGGTCCTACGAGCAGTACTTC	CASSQGTGSYEQYF
TRBV12-3/TRBV12-4	.	TRBJ2-2	.	TGTGCCAGCAAACACTACACCGGGGAGCTGTTTTTT	CASKHYTGELFF
TRBV9	.	TRBJ2-1	.	TGTGCCAGCAGCGTAGTCGTCGACTCCTACAATGAGCAGTTCTTC	CASSVVVDSYNEQFF
TRBV14	.	TRBJ2-3	.	TGTGCCAGCAGCCCTAGTACGTGGGCAGATACGCAGTATTTT	CASSPSTWADTQYF
TRBV27	.	TRBJ1-5	.	TGTGCCAGCAGTTTAGGGCTCGATCAGCCCCAGCATTTT	CASSLGLDQPQHF
TRBV27	.	TRBJ2-6	TRBD1	TGTGCCAGCAGTTTTACAGGGGGAAGCCTATCCGGGGCCAACGTCCTGATTTTC	CASSFTGGSLSGANVLIF
TRBV6-6	.	TRBJ1-4	.	TGTGCCAGCAGTTACGCGGAAAAACTGTTTTTT	CASSYAEKLFF
TRBV5-4	.	TRBJ1-1	.	TGTGCCAGCAGCTCGAAAAAGTTAGAAGCTTTCTTT	CASSSKKLEAFF
TRBV4-1	.	TRBJ2-5	.	TGCGCCAGCAGCCAACAAGTGGGAGAGACCCAGTACTTC	CASSQQVGETQYF
TRBV25-1	once	TRBJ2-7	.	TGTGCCAGCAGTGGGCAGCCTAGCTCCTACGAGCAGTACTTC	CASSGQPSSYEQYF
TRBV19	.	TRBJ2-1	.	TGTGCCAGTAGTCCCCGGGGCCAGACGAATGAGCAGTTCTTC	CASSPRGQTNEQFF
TRBV27	.	TRBJ2-7	TRBD1	TGTGCCAGCAGTTTGGCAGGGGGCAACGAGCAGTACTTC	CASSLAGGNEQYF
TRBV7-2	.	TRBJ2-7	TRBD2	TGTGCCAGCAGCCAAGCGGGGGCATCCTACGAGCAGTACTTC	CASSQAGASYEQYF
TRBV30	.	TRBJ2-1	.	TGTGCCTCGGCCCGCCCCGGTTTGGCCTGCAATGAGCAGTTCTTC	CASARPGLACNEQFF
TRBV7-9	.	TRBJ2-7	TRBD1	TGTGCCAGCAGCGCCCCCCTGGACAGGGGGGACGAGCAGTACTTC	CASSAPLDRGDEQYF
TRBV11-2	.	TRBJ2-5	.	TGTGCCAGCAGCTTAGATCTTGGGACAACGGAGACCCAGTACTTC	CASSLDLGTTETQYF
TRBV27	.	TRBJ2-7	.	TGTGCCAGCAGCCAACCGGGGTCGATTCACGAGCAGTACTTC	CASSQPGSIHEQYF
TRBV29-1	.	TRBJ2-6	TRBD1	TGCAGCGCCGGGACAGGGGGCTCTGGGGCCAACGTCCTGACTTTC	CSAGTGGSGANVLTF
TRBV6-4	.	TRBJ2-2	.	TGTGCCAGCAGTGACTCGAGCACCGGGGAGCTGTTTTTT	CASSDSSTGELFF
TRBV29-1	.	TRBJ1-1	.	TGCAGCGTTGGTCCCGGAGACACTGAAGCTTTCTTT	CSVGPGDTEAFF
TRBV7-6	.	TRBJ1-1	.	TGTGCCAGCAGCTTCGGGATGAACACTGAAGCTTTCTTT	CASSFGMNTEAFF
TRBV27	.	TRBJ2-5	.	TGTGCCAGCAGTTTATTCCAGGGTTCGGAGACCCAGTACTTC	CASSLFQGSETQYF
TRBV15	.	TRBJ1-1	.	TGTGCCACCAGCGGCCCGAGGTACACTGAAGCTTTCTTT	CATSGPRYTEAFF
TRBV13	.	TRBJ2-2	TRBD2	TGTGCCAGCAGCCCCGGACTAGCGGGGGCGCAACGTCCCGGGGAGCTGTTTTTT	CASSPGLAGAQRPGELFF